The 5 T cell receptor beta chains presented below share a single source sample, sequenced in a study of T-cell memory formation after mild COVID-19 (dated by TCRdb to 2020 to 2023). The library was produced with 5' RACE. Sequencing took place on an Illumina NovaSeq 6000. TCRdb cleaned the public reads at Q25 with fastp, built clones with MiXCR and kept in-frame beta chains. Each entry is one CDR3 protein sequence, shown with its most common DNA and genes. The sample records about 360,000 distinct CDR3 sequences, around an eighth of which are singletons. The ten largest clones take up about 22% of the sample. The sequenced sample was PBMCs or a T cell subset sorted from them (not recorded which). The receptors were gathered from a man between 18 and 35 years old who had mild COVID-19 (a few samples of this study predate the infection). The sample titles of this study are shuffled in the database, so cell type and time point are left out; the donor was told from shared clones.

Only a few counts were recorded for this clonotype. V usage is TRBV4-3 and J usage is TRBJ1-2; D unclear. The germline V and J ends were trimmed by 2 bases and 1 base, with 11 bases remaining between them. This CDR3 has 15 amino acids. Per the germline V gene, CDR1 is LGHNA and CDR2 is YSLEER. The CDR3 here is CASSQYTGSNYGYTF. Written as DNA, the CDR3 is TGCGCCAGCAGCCAATATACCGGGAGTAACTATGGCTACACCTTC.

This clonotype was seen a few times. The chain has TRBV6-5 and TRBJ1-6; unclear D gene. The CDR3 spans 15 residues. V was cut by 1 base and J by 4 bases, with 8 bases left in between. CDR1 and CDR2 from the germline V gene are MNHEY and SVGAGI. CDR3 nucleotides: TGTGCCAGCAGTTACTGGACTGAGTATAATTCACCCCTCCACTTT. Amino acid sequence: CASSYWTEYNSPLHF.

The CDR3 DNA reads TGTGCCAGCAGTGAATTGGTAGCTCTCACAGATACGCAGTATTTT. Translating it yields CASSELVALTDTQYF. V gene TRBV25-1 combines with J gene TRBJ2-3, with D unclear. V lost 1 base to trimming and J lost 2 bases, with 10 bases between them. The CDR3 consists of 15 residues. Germline V gives CDR1 MGHDK, CDR2 SYGVNS. The complete variable domain, with remaining parts taken from reference TRBV25-1 and TRBJ2-3, reads EADIYQTPRYLVIGTGKKITLECSQTMGHDKMYWYQQDPGMELHLIHYSYGVNSTEKGDLSSESTVSRIRTEHFPLTLESARPSHTSQYLCASSELVALTDTQYFGPGTRLTVL.

The chain links TRBV9 to TRBJ1-2; no reliable D call. From germline, CDR1 is SGDLS and CDR2 YYNGEE. The CDR3 consists of 15 residues. Trimming cost V 3 bases and J 8 bases, with 20 bases left between them. The CDR3 loop reads CASSAPGAAPGGYTF. Here the CDR3 DNA reads TGTGCCAGCAGCGCCCCAGGCGCTGCCCCGGGAGGCTACACCTTC.

The chain couples TRBV4-3 to TRBJ2-7; D is uncertain. CDR3 length: 16 residues. The V and J ends lost 0 bases and 0 bases respectively, with 12 bases between them. Germline V gives CDR1 LGHNA, CDR2 YSLEER. The CDR3: CASSQEPLAYSYEQYF. In nucleotides, the CDR3 is TGCGCCAGCAGCCAAGAACCTTTAGCTTACTCCTACGAGCAGTACTTC.